This is a list of T cell receptor beta chains from one sample in a study of control samples from healthy donors and cancer patients. The protocol was immunoSEQ multiplex PCR, while the TCRdb copy is restricted to in-frame clones and leaves out a portion. The sample consists of more than 140,000 clones, 90% to 95% of them appearing once. Sequencing input: blood. All receptors derive from a man aged 35-49 years in good health. Each CDR3 is given with its conserved first and last residue. A D gene is named only where the DNA matches it firmly. The size of a clone is reported for some rows only, either as once, few or many, or as a class for expanded clones.

size | D | J | V | DNA | CDR3
. | . | TRBJ1-1 | TRBV4-3 | TGCGCCAGCAGCCAAGTCGGGGACTCTGAAGCTTTCTTT | CASSQVGDSEAFF
. | . | TRBJ2-5 | TRBV6-5 | TGTGCCAGCAGTTACCGCAGGGGAGTCTTGGAGACCCAGTACTTC | CASSYRRGVLETQYF
. | . | TRBJ2-7 | TRBV6-5 | TGTGCCAGCAGACAAGGCGAGGCCTACGAGCAGTACTTC | CASRQGEAYEQYF
. | . | TRBJ1-1 | TRBV30 | TGTGCCTGGAGTGTAAGGGTCAGGGTGGCTGAAGCTTTCTTT | CAWSVRVRVAEAFF
. | TRBD1 | TRBJ1-5 | TRBV12-5 | TGTGCTAGTGGTTTGGGGGACAGGTCTCCGCATTTT | CASGLGDRSPHF
. | . | TRBJ1-5 | TRBV6-5 | TGTGCCAGCAGACACTGGTCCGATAGCAATCAGCCCCAGCATTTT | CASRHWSDSNQPQHF
. | . | TRBJ1-1 | TRBV5-1 | TGCGCCAGCAGCCCCAGGCAGGGGAGCACTGAAGCTTTCTTT | CASSPRQGSTEAFF
. | . | TRBJ2-7 | TRBV9 | TGTGCCAGCAGCGTTAGAGGGGAGGACCCCTCCTACGAGCAGTACTTC | CASSVRGEDPSYEQYF
. | TRBD1 | TRBJ2-6 | TRBV19 | TGTGCCAGTAGGCCCACAGGGGACTCTGGGGCCAACGTCCTGACTTTC | CASRPTGDSGANVLTF
once | . | TRBJ2-5 | TRBV24-1 | TGTGCCACCAGTGATTTAGGCAGACAAGAGACCCAGTACTTC | CATSDLGRQETQYF
few | TRBD2 | TRBJ2-3 | TRBV7-2 | TGTGCCAGCAGCTTAAGGGGGACTAGCGGGAATCTCGAAACAGATACGCAGTATTTT | CASSLRGTSGNLETDTQYF
. | . | TRBJ1-2 | TRBV7-2 | TGTGCCAGCAGCTCCCAGAGGGGGGGAAGTGGCTACACCTTC | CASSSQRGGSGYTF
. | . | TRBJ1-1 | TRBV3-1/TRBV3-2 | TGTGCCAGCAGCCAAGATTCGGGGGTTTGGAACACTGAAGCTTTCTTT | CASSQDSGVWNTEAFF
. | . | TRBJ1-1 | TRBV28 | TGTGCCAGCAGTCCCCGACGCGTTTGGGACACTGAAGCTTTCTTT | CASSPRRVWDTEAFF
once | TRBD1 | TRBJ1-1 | TRBV6-4 | TGTGCCAGCAGTGCCACAGGGGCGAATTTTTCGAACACTGAAGCTTTCTTT | CASSATGANFSNTEAFF
. | . | TRBJ1-2 | TRBV27 | TGTGCCAGCAGCCCCGGGTTTGGAGGGAATGGCTACACCTTC | CASSPGFGGNGYTF
. | . | TRBJ1-1 | TRBV5-1 | TGCGCCAGCAGCTTAGGATGGGGGAGGAACACTGAAGCTTTCTTT | CASSLGWGRNTEAFF
. | TRBD2 | TRBJ2-3 | TRBV5-1 | TGCGCCAGCAGCTTGGTAGCGGGGTCCACAGATACGCAGTATTTT | CASSLVAGSTDTQYF
. | TRBD2 | TRBJ2-3 | TRBV5-4 | TGTGCCAGCAGCTTTCAGATGACTAGCGGCACAGATACGCAGTATTTT | CASSFQMTSGTDTQYF
. | TRBD1 | TRBJ2-7 | TRBV18 | TGTGCCAGCTCACCCCCCTACAGGGGATCGCAGTACTTC | CASSPPYRGSQYF
. | . | TRBJ2-5 | TRBV7-3 | TGTGCCAGCAGCTTAGGAGGTGGACAAGAGACCCAGTACTTC | CASSLGGGQETQYF
. | TRBD2 | TRBJ2-7 | TRBV2 | TGTGCCAGCAGTGACCACGGGACTAGGATTTTC | CASSDHGTRIF
once | . | TRBJ2-5 | TRBV5-1 | TGCGCCAGCAGCCCGACGGTGACAGTACAAGAGACCCAGTACTTC | CASSPTVTVQETQYF
. | . | TRBJ1-2 | TRBV9 | TGTGCCAGCTCCCAGGGCCCTACTAACTATGGCTACACCTTC | CASSQGPTNYGYTF
. | . | TRBJ1-5 | TRBV4-1 | TGCGCCAGCAGCCCGAGGGGCAATCAGCCCCAGCATTTT | CASSPRGNQPQHF
. | TRBD2 | TRBJ2-1 | TRBV4-2 | TGTGCCAGCAGCCGGGGACTAGCGGAAAGATACAATGAGCAGTTCTTC | CASSRGLAERYNEQFF
. | . | TRBJ1-5 | TRBV6-5 | TGTGCCAGCCATCCGGGGGCATCCAATCAGCCCCAGCATTTT | CASHPGASNQPQHF
. | . | TRBJ2-7 | TRBV3-1/TRBV3-2 | TGTGCCAGCAGCAAGAGCGCGACCCAGCGGCATGCCCGTGGGCGCTCCTACGAGCAGTACTTC | CASSKSATQRHARGRSYEQYF
. | . | TRBJ2-1 | TRBV19 | TGTGCCAGTAGTATGGGGTCAGGGCAATACTACAATGAGCAGTTCTTC | CASSMGSGQYYNEQFF
. | . | TRBJ1-1 | TRBV7-8 | TGTGCCAGCAGCTTTCAGGGTAACACTGAAGCTTTCTTT | CASSFQGNTEAFF
. | . | TRBJ2-3 | TRBV19 | TGTGCCAGTACCAAGGGACGGAGCACAGATACGCAGTATTTT | CASTKGRSTDTQYF
. | . | TRBJ2-1 | TRBV4-2 | TGTGCCAGCAGCCAATTAGGGGGAGGGCCCCATGAGCAGTTCTTC | CASSQLGGGPHEQFF
. | TRBD1 | TRBJ1-1 | TRBV7-9 | TGTGCCAGCAGCTTAGTGAGCCAGGGGGCAAAAGCTTTCTTT | CASSLVSQGAKAFF
. | . | TRBJ1-2 | TRBV6-1 | TGTGCCAGCAGGAGGAGACAGGTATCGGGCCGGGGCTACACCTTC | CASRRRQVSGRGYTF
once | . | TRBJ2-2 | TRBV6-2/TRBV6-3 | TGTGCCAGCAGTTACTCCCCACCGACAGAACCAAACACCGGGGAGCTGTTTTTT | CASSYSPPTEPNTGELFF
. | . | TRBJ1-5 | TRBV24-1 | TGTGCCACCAGTGTTAACTATGGACAGCCCCAGCATTTT | CATSVNYGQPQHF
. | . | TRBJ2-1 | TRBV5-1 | TGCGCCAGCAGCCTCGGGACACATCACAATGAGCAGTTCTTC | CASSLGTHHNEQFF
. | TRBD1 | TRBJ1-1 | TRBV18 | TGTGCCAGCTCACCCCGGCTGGGACAGTGGAACACTGAAGCTTTCTTT | CASSPRLGQWNTEAFF
. | . | TRBJ2-7 | TRBV6-5 | TGTGCCAGCAGCGATTTCACAGGGTTCTTCCACGAGCAGTACTTC | CASSDFTGFFHEQYF
. | TRBD1 | TRBJ1-4 | TRBV11-2 | TGTGCCAGCAGCTCGGGGGACAGGGGGCTATCTAATGAAAAACTGTTTTTT | CASSSGDRGLSNEKLFF
. | . | TRBJ1-1 | TRBV11-2 | TGTGCCAGCAGACTCCCTTGGGTTGGGTTATCGAACACTGAAGCTTTCTTT | CASRLPWVGLSNTEAFF
. | . | TRBJ2-2 | TRBV9 | TGTGCCAGCAGCCCAAACACCGGGGAGCTGTTTTTT | CASSPNTGELFF
. | . | TRBJ2-3 | TRBV6-4 | TGTGCCAGCAGTCAGGACAGAACAGATACGCAGTATTTT | CASSQDRTDTQYF
. | . | TRBJ1-1 | TRBV11-3 | TGTGCCAGCAGCTTAGGAGGGTCCAGTACTGAAGCTTTCTTT | CASSLGGSSTEAFF
. | . | TRBJ2-7 | TRBV5-6 | TGTGCCAGCAGCTTTCAAGGGGCAGCCTACGAGCAGTACTTC | CASSFQGAAYEQYF
. | TRBD2 | TRBJ2-4 | TRBV6-5 | TGTGCCAGCAGTTTCCATGGGGGGGGAGGCGAAAACATTCAGTACTTC | CASSFHGGGGENIQYF
. | . | TRBJ1-1 | TRBV27 | TGTGCCAGCAGTTTCTTACAGGGGAACACTGAAGCTTTCTTT | CASSFLQGNTEAFF
. | . | TRBJ1-6 | TRBV6-5 | TGTGCCAGCAGTTACTCCGGGACGAATAATTCACCCCTCCACTTT | CASSYSGTNNSPLHF
. | . | TRBJ1-6 | TRBV27 | TGTGCCAGCAGTGCGGGACAATATAATTCACCCCTCCACTTT | CASSAGQYNSPLHF
. | . | TRBJ1-2 | TRBV9 | TGTGCCAGCAGCGTAGGGTCTTCCCGGGGTTATGGCTACACCTTC | CASSVGSSRGYGYTF
. | . | TRBJ1-2 | TRBV28 | TGTGCCAGCAACTGGAGGGCCAGAAGGGAGGGCTACACCTTC | CASNWRARREGYTF
. | TRBD2 | TRBJ2-3 | TRBV30 | TGTGCCTGGGAAGCGGGAGGGCAGGGTGATACGCAGTATTTT | CAWEAGGQGDTQYF
. | . | TRBJ1-2 | TRBV6-1 | TGTGCCAGCAGTGCTTACAGGACCCCCGGGCTTGTTCCCTATGGCTACACCTTC | CASSAYRTPGLVPYGYTF
. | . | TRBJ2-3 | TRBV9 | TGTGCCAGCAGCGTAGTTGGAGGTCCCGGCGATACGCAGTATTTT | CASSVVGGPGDTQYF
. | . | TRBJ2-5 | TRBV7-9 | TGTGCCAGCAGCTTAGTAGGAGGGAAGCAAGAGACCCAGTACTTC | CASSLVGGKQETQYF
. | TRBD1 | TRBJ2-5 | TRBV2 | TGTGCCAGCAGGAAAGACAGGGTTGGGCAAGAGACCCAGTACTTC | CASRKDRVGQETQYF
. | . | TRBJ1-5 | TRBV30 | TGTGCCTGGACACAGGGAAGGGATCAGCCCCAGCATTTT | CAWTQGRDQPQHF
. | TRBD1 | TRBJ1-5 | TRBV27 | TGTGCCAGCAGTTTGATGGGGGACAGGGGTCCGCCCCAGCATTTT | CASSLMGDRGPPQHF
once | . | TRBJ1-3 | TRBV11-2 | TGTGCCAGCAGCTTAAGCGGCCCACCCTCTGGAAACACCATATATTTT | CASSLSGPPSGNTIYF